This T cell receptor (beta chain) was sequenced during a study of blood T cell repertoires in COVID-19. Study context: The United States, Italy and Spain were the sources of the acute and convalescent COVID-19 samples.

Per the germline V gene, CDR1 is LNHDA and CDR2 is SQIVND (reference sequence). V dropped 6 bases and J dropped 1 base, with 12 bases sitting between them. The CDR3 is made up of 14 amino acids. The table came from immunoSEQ multiplex PCR; TCRdb's copy has only in-frame clones and leaves some out. The data contain fewer than 400,000 clones, approximately 87% of them singletons. Patients from Seattle were sampled longitudinally, starting during active infection. This TCR derives from a woman in her 30s with COVID-19, enrolled during active disease. Sequences were obtained from peripheral blood. The chain uses TRBV19 and TRBJ1-1; D perhaps matches TRBD1 (6 bases). CDR3 nucleotide sequence: TGTGCCAGTAGAGGACAGAGGGGGAACACTGAAGCTTTCTTT. Amino acids: CASRGQRGNTEAFF. Together with reference TRBV19 and TRBJ1-1, the CDR3 gives the full variable domain: DGGITQSPKYLFRKEGQNVTLSCEQNLNHDAMYWYRQDPGQGLRLIYYSQIVNDFQKGDIAEGYSVSREKKESFPLTVTSAQKNPTAFYLCASRGQRGNTEAFFGQGTRLTVV.